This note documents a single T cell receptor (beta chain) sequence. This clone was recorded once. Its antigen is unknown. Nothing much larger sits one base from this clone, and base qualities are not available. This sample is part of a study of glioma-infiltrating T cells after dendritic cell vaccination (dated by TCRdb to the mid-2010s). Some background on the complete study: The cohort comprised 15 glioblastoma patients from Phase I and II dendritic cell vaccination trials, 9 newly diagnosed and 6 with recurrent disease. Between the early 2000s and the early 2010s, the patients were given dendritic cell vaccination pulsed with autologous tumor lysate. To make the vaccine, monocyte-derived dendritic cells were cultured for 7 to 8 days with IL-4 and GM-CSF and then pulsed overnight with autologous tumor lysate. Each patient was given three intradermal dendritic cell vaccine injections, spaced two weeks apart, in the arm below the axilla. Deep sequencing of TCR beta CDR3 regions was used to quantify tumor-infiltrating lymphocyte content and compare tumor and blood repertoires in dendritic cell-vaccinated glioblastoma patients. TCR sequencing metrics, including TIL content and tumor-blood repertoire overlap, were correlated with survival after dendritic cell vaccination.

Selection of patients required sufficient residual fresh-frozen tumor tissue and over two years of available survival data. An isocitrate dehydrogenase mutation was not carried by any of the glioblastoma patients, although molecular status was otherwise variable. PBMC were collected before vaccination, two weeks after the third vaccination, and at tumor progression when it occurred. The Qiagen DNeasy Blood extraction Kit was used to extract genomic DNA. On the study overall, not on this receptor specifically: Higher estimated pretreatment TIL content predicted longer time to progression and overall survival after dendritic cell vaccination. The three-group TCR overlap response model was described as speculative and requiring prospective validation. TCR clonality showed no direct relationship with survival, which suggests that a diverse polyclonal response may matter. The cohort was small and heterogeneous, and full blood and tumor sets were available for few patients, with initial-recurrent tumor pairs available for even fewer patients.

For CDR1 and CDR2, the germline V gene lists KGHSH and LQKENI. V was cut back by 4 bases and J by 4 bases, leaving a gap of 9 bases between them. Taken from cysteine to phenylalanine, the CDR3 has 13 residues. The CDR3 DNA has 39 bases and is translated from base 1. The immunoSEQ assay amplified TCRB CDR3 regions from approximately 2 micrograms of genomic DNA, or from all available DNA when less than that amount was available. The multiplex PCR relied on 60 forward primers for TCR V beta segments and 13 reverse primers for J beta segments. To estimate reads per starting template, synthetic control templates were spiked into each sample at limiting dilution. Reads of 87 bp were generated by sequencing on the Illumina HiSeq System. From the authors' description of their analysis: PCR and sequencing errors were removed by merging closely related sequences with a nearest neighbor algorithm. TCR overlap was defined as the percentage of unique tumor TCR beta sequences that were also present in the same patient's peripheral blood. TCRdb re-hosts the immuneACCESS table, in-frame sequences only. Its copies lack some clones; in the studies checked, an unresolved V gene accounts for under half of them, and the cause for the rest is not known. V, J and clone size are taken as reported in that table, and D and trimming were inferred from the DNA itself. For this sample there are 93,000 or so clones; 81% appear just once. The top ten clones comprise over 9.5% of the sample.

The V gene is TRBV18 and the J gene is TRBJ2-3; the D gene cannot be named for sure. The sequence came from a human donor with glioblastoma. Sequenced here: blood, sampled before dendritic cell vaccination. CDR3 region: CASSRQPSDTQYF. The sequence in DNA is TGTGCCAGCTCACGGCAACCATCAGATACGCAGTATTTT.